Presented here are 28 T cell receptor beta chains from one specimen sequenced in a study of cytomegalovirus exposure and HLA in healthy donors. PCR primers comprised 60 Vbeta and 13 Jbeta primers. The data were produced by immunoSEQ multiplex PCR, yet TCRdb's version contains in-frame clones alone and is incomplete. The data contain 200,000 or so clones, less than 85% of them singletons. Sequencing used PBMCs. These receptors came from a girl aged 2-10 years in good health and CMV-seronegative.

V usage is TRBV5-6 and J usage is TRBJ2-1, with D perhaps TRBD2 (6 bases). The germline V and J ends were trimmed by 2 bases and 9 bases, with 15 bases remaining between them. The CDR3 is made up of 14 amino acids. From germline, CDR1 is SGHDT and CDR2 YYEEEE. DNA for the CDR3: TGTGCCAGCAGCTTCCTTACGGGAGTCCCTGAGCAGTTCTTC. This sequence encodes CASSFLTGVPEQFF.

This chain links TRBV6-5 with TRBJ1-1; D unresolved. Trimming left V 10 bases short and J 2 bases short, with 14 bases between. The CDR3 length is 13 residues. CDR1 and CDR2 (germline): MNHEY, SVGAGI. The CDR3 DNA is TGTGCCACCCGGGGTCAAGTTAACACTGAAGCTTTCTTT. Translating it yields CATRGQVNTEAFF.

The V gene is TRBV27, the J gene TRBJ1-1, with TRBD1 as a possible D gene (5 bases). The germline CDR1 and CDR2 sequences are MNHEY and SMNVEV (reference sequence). V lost 5 bases and J 2 bases, leaving 12 bases between the germline ends. The CDR3 covers 14 residues. CDR3 sequence (DNA): TGTGCCAGCAGTCGCGACAGAGGTAACACTGAAGCTTTCTTT. Translation: CASSRDRGNTEAFF.

The chain uses TRBV6-6 and TRBJ1-2; D gene ambiguous. V lost 3 bases and J lost 8, with 7 bases in between. The CDR3 has 11 residues. Germline-derived CDR1 and CDR2 are MNHNY and SVGAGI (reference sequence). CDR3 protein: CASSYVQGYTF. DNA for the CDR3: TGTGCCAGCAGTTATGTTCAGGGCTACACCTTC.

The chain's CDR3 is CASSLVGGPEAFF. As DNA, the CDR3 is TGTGCCAGCAGCTTAGTTGGCGGCCCTGAAGCTTTCTTT. The chain is built from TRBV11-2 and TRBJ1-1; D remains ambiguous. Trimming cost V 1 base and J 6 bases, with 9 bases left between them. The CDR3 is 13 residues long. Germline V lookup: CDR1 SGHAT, CDR2 FQNNGV. Full variable domain (outside the CDR3, taken from reference TRBV11-2 and TRBJ1-1): EAGVAQSPRYKIIEKRQSVAFWCNPISGHATLYWYQQILGQGPKLLIQFQNNGVVDDSQLPKDRFSAERLKGVDSTLKIQPAKLEDSAVYLCASSLVGGPEAFFGQGTRLTVV.

This chain links TRBV7-3 with TRBJ2-1, with 7 positions matching TRBD2. The germline gives CDR1 SGHTA, CDR2 FQGTGA. Trimming took 3 bases from V and 3 from J; bases not matched to a gene: 8. The CDR3 has 16 amino acids. The CDR3 DNA reads TGTGCCAGCAGCTTCGGGGGGATGCGGGGCTACAATGAGCAGTTCTTC. Translating gives CASSFGGMRGYNEQFF.

This chain connects TRBV9 to TRBJ1-1; 8 nucleotides agree with TRBD1. Per germline, CDR1 SGDLS and CDR2 YYNGEE. V gave up 0 bases and J gave up 5 bases; unmatched junction bases: 6. CDR3 length equals 15 residues. The CDR3 DNA is TGTGCCAGCAGCGTAGAATCAGGGGGCATAACTGAAGCTTTCTTT. This gives the protein CASSVESGGITEAFF.

V gene TRBV7-6 combines with J gene TRBJ1-4; 8 bases fit TRBD1. This CDR3 comprises 15 residues. Germline V gene sequence: CDR1 SGHVS, CDR2 FNYEAQ. Trimming cost V 4 bases and J 2 bases; bases outside gene matches: 3. The chain's CDR3 is CASSSNRGTNEKLFF. The CDR3 nucleotides are TGTGCCAGCAGCTCCAACAGGGGGACTAATGAAAAACTGTTTTTT.

The rearrangement uses TRBV9 and TRBJ2-2; D gene unclear. Trimming shortened V by 0 bases and J by 1 base, and 7 bases separated the two germline ends. The CDR3 has 15 amino acids. Germline CDR1 is SGDLS and CDR2 is YYNGEE. DNA of the CDR3: TGTGCCAGCAGCGTAGATGACTTGAACACCGGGGAGCTGTTTTTT. It yields the protein CASSVDDLNTGELFF.

The rearrangement uses TRBV19 and TRBJ2-1; D perhaps matches TRBD2 (5 bases). The CDR3 extends over 13 amino acids. V lost 11 bases, J lost 2 bases, and 13 bases lay in between. The germline V gene has CDR1 LNHDA and CDR2 SQIVND (reference sequence). CDR3: CAGRAGTYNEQFF. DNA of the CDR3: TGTGCCGGCAGAGCCGGGACCTACAATGAGCAGTTCTTC.

The V call is TRBV5-4, the J call TRBJ2-7; maybe TRBD1 (6 bases). Trimming shortened V by 4 bases and J by 3 bases, and 17 bases separated the two germline ends. This CDR3 has 15 residues. The V gene's germline CDR1 is SGHNT and CDR2 YYREEE (reference sequence). CDR3 protein: CASSKQGTAFYEQYF. DNA for the CDR3: TGTGCCAGCAGCAAACAGGGTACCGCCTTCTACGAGCAGTACTTC.

The chain employs TRBV6-1 and TRBJ2-7, with no clear D. Germline-derived CDR1 and CDR2 are MNHNS and SASEGT. This CDR3 has 11 amino acids. V was shortened by 6 bases and J by 4 bases, with 7 bases between the two germline ends. The CDR3 sequence: CASRGTYEQYF. The DNA for the CDR3 is TGTGCCAGCAGGGGCACTTACGAGCAGTACTTC.

J is TRBJ2-7 and V is TRBV5-4, with a weak D call TRBD1 (5 bases). This CDR3 region has 16 residues. V lost 1 base to trimming and J lost 5 bases, with 19 bases between them. Germline V CDR1 and CDR2: SGHNT, YYREEE (reference sequence). The CDR3 loop is CASSLRGRVDVHEQYF. For the CDR3, the DNA is TGTGCCAGCAGCTTGAGGGGCAGGGTGGATGTCCACGAGCAGTACTTC.

The J gene is TRBJ1-2, the V gene TRBV18; D might be TRBD1 (6 bases). V lost 2 bases and J 3 bases, leaving 19 bases between the germline ends. CDR1 and CDR2 (germline): KGHSH, LQKENI. This CDR3 is 17 amino acids long. The CDR3 sequence: CASSPRAQQGIDYGYTF. The CDR3 region has the DNA TGTGCCAGCTCACCAAGAGCTCAACAGGGAATAGACTATGGCTACACCTTC.

The V call is TRBV9, the J call TRBJ2-7, with 8 bases fitting TRBD1. CDR3 size: 13 residues. V shed 2 bases, J shed 7 bases, and the junction held 5 bases outside the gene matches. Germline V lookup: CDR1 SGDLS, CDR2 YYNGEE. CDR3 protein: CASSVNTGGEQYF. The CDR3 bases are TGTGCCAGCAGCGTCAATACAGGGGGAGAGCAGTACTTC.

This clone showed up just a few times. The V call is TRBV7-9, the J call TRBJ1-1, with D possibly matching TRBD1 (5 bases). Germline V CDR1 and CDR2: SEHNR, FQNEAQ (reference sequence). This CDR3 spans 14 amino acids. V shed 5 bases and J shed 1 base, with 11 bases lying between them. CDR3: CASSVTQGNTEAFF. The CDR3 DNA follows: TGTGCCAGCAGCGTTACCCAGGGGAACACTGAAGCTTTCTTT. The entire variable domain, with the rest obtained from reference TRBV7-9 and TRBJ1-1, is as follows: DTGVSQNPRHKITKRGQNVTFRCDPISEHNRLYWYRQTLGQGPEFLTYFQNEAQLEKSRLLSDRFSAERPKGSFSTLEIQRTEQGDSAMYLCASSVTQGNTEAFFGQGTRLTVV.

The chain links TRBV5-5 to TRBJ1-3; D remains unclear. CDR1 is SGHKS, CDR2 YYEKEE, per germline (reference sequence). Trimming left V 0 bases short and J 4 bases short, with 11 bases between. The CDR3 covers 15 residues. DNA of the CDR3: TGTGCCAGCAGCTTGGGTCGGGGTTCAGGAAACACCATATATTTT. This gives the protein CASSLGRGSGNTIYF.

The CDR3 protein is CASSLRTPAYEQYF. Written as DNA, the CDR3 is TGCGCCAGCAGCCTGCGGACTCCTGCCTACGAGCAGTACTTC. V gene TRBV5-1 combines with J gene TRBJ2-7; tentatively, D is TRBD2 (5 bases). CDR3 length: 14 residues. The germline V and J ends were trimmed by 4 bases and 2 bases, with 13 bases remaining between them. Germline values: CDR1 SGHRS, CDR2 YFSETQ.

This clone was counted a single time. This chain links TRBV6-5 with TRBJ2-2, with 7 bases fitting TRBD1. V lost 1 base to trimming and J lost 3 bases; unmatched junction nucleotides: 2. Per germline, CDR1 MNHEY and CDR2 SVGAGI. This CDR3 is built from 15 residues. The CDR3 protein is CASSYWDRHTGELFF. Here the CDR3 DNA reads TGTGCCAGCAGTTACTGGGACAGACACACCGGGGAGCTGTTTTTT.

The chain couples TRBV29-1 to TRBJ2-3, with D perhaps matching TRBD2 (6 bases). The CDR3 is 14 residues long. V was trimmed by 4 bases and J by 2 bases, leaving 13 bases between them. Germline lookup yields CDR1 SQVTM and CDR2 ANQGSEA. As DNA, the CDR3 is TGCAGCGTTGCGGGCGGGGCTCACACAGATACGCAGTATTTT. Translating it yields CSVAGGAHTDTQYF.

The V and J genes are TRBV4-1 and TRBJ2-4; 10 nucleotides line up with TRBD1. The J segment lost 6 bases and the V segment lost 4 bases, leaving 3 bases of the junction unmatched. The germline V gene encodes CDR1 MGHRA and CDR2 YSYEKL. The CDR3 runs to 14 residues. CDR3 protein: CASSPDRGGNIQYF. The CDR3 DNA is TGCGCCAGCAGCCCGGACAGGGGGGGAAACATTCAGTACTTC.

V is TRBV9 and J is TRBJ1-5; TRBD1 matches 7 bases. Germline-derived CDR1 and CDR2 are SGDLS and YYNGEE. This CDR3 contains 16 residues. Trimming cost V 1 base and J 2 bases; bases outside gene matches: 6. CDR3 region: CASSVRQGLRNQPQHF. In DNA, the CDR3 is TGTGCCAGCAGCGTAAGACAGGGTTTGCGCAATCAGCCCCAGCATTTT.

The chain uses TRBV29-1 and TRBJ2-5; a possible D gene is TRBD1 (6 bases). The J call may be incorrect, as the DNA end agrees better with TRBJ2-7. Germline lookup yields CDR1 SQVTM and CDR2 ANQGSEA. This CDR3 has 12 amino acids. CDR3 loop: CSVEVGGYEQYF. Written as DNA, the CDR3 is TGCAGCGTTGAAGTAGGGGGTTACGAGCAGTACTTC.

The V gene is TRBV7-9, the J gene TRBJ2-1; 7 bases map to TRBD2. V was pared by 1 base and J by 8 bases, with 5 bases of the junction left unmatched. Germline V gene sequence: CDR1 SEHNR, CDR2 FQNEAQ (reference sequence). The CDR3 runs 14 residues. CDR3 nucleotide sequence: TGTGCCAGCAGCTTAGTTCCTAGCGGATATGAGCAGTTCTTC. This translates into CASSLVPSGYEQFF.

This CDR3 reads CASTAHNGDTIYF. The CDR3 bases are TGTGCCAGCACTGCCCACAACGGAGACACCATATATTTT. The chain links TRBV2 to TRBJ1-3, with D unclear. V was pared by 7 bases and J by 8 bases, with 15 bases between. There are 13 residues in the CDR3. CDR1 is SNHLY and CDR2 is FYNNEI in the germline V gene.

The genes are TRBV6-1 and TRBJ1-1, with 10 bases matching TRBD1. There are 15 residues in the CDR3. Germline CDR1 MNHNS, CDR2 SASEGT. Trimming took 5 bases from V and 5 from J; bases not matched to a gene: 8. Here the CDR3 DNA reads TGTGCCAGCAGTCCCACGGACAGGGGGGGAACTGAAGCTTTCTTT. Its protein product is CASSPTDRGGTEAFF.

The V gene is TRBV6-6, the J gene TRBJ1-5, with TRBD1 identical over 8 bases. Germline CDR1 and CDR2: MNHNY and SVGAGI (reference sequence). J gave up 2 bases and V 8 bases, and 5 bases lay outside the gene matches. The CDR3 spans 14 residues. The CDR3 sequence: CASGSTGGNQPQHF. Written as DNA, the CDR3 is TGTGCCAGCGGCTCGACAGGGGGCAATCAGCCCCAGCATTTT.

V and J are TRBV6-5 and TRBJ2-7; D uncertain. This CDR3 comprises 13 residues. The germline CDR1 and CDR2 sequences are MNHEY and SVGAGI. V dropped 7 bases and J dropped 2 bases, with 12 bases sitting between them. Here the CDR3 reads CASKAAEAYEQYF. CDR3 sequence (DNA): TGTGCCAGCAAGGCGGCAGAGGCCTACGAGCAGTACTTC.